This T cell receptor beta chain was retrieved from a study of blood T cell repertoires in COVID-19. Study-level background: PBMCs, B-cell-depleted T cells, or T cells provided the cDNA or gDNA that made up the material.

The assay was immunoSEQ multiplex PCR, and TCRdb's table has in-frame clones only and misses some. The top ten clones hold around 4.5% of a sample with more than 200,000 clones, more than 75% of them seen once. Germline lookup yields CDR1 GTSNPN and CDR2 SVGIG (reference sequence). V gave up 0 bases and J gave up 8 bases, with 10 bases separating them. The CDR3 is made up of 13 amino acids. The sequence was obtained from a man over 45 with acute or convalescent COVID-19. The sequencing sample was made of peripheral blood. V gene TRBV30 combines with J gene TRBJ1-4, with D tentatively TRBD1 (6 bases). In DNA, the CDR3 is TGTGCCTGGAGTGTTCTAGGGGGAGAAAAACTGTTTTTT. Protein: CAWSVLGGEKLFF.